This TCR beta chain was sequenced in a study of breast tumors, draining lymph nodes, adjacent tissues. TCRdb re-derived calls from the multiplex PCR reads in MiXCR, one entry per CDR3 protein. Of over 130,000 distinct CDR3 sequences in the sample, 30% to 35% were seen once. Breast cancer patients provided tissue from their axillary draining lymph nodes. This CDR3 has 13 amino acids. The V and J ends lost 5 bases and 5 bases respectively, with 12 bases between them. Germline values: CDR1 LGHNA, CDR2 YSLEER. This TCR was sampled from a female donor with breast cancer. Some clones in this sample may be carry-over from other donors' samples. Sequenced input: axillary lymph node tissue. This chain connects TRBV4-3 to TRBJ2-5, with D perhaps being TRBD1 or TRBD2 (5 bases each). The CDR3 here is CASSLGVAETQYF. In DNA, the CDR3 is TGCGCCAGCAGCTTAGGGGTAGCGGAGACCCAGTACTTC.